The 10 T cell receptor beta chains below come from one sample, sequenced in a study of cytomegalovirus exposure and HLA in healthy donors. Assay: immunoSEQ multiplex PCR; the TCRdb copy retains only in-frame clones and omits some. The sample lists 110,000 or so clones, 86% occurring once. The sample consisted of PBMCs. These receptors originate from a man aged 18-30 years in good health and CMV-seronegative.

The chain is built from TRBV5-8 and TRBJ1-1; maybe TRBD1 (5 bases). Germline CDR1 reads SGHTS; CDR2 reads YDEGEE. V was shortened by 4 bases and J by 0 bases, with 13 bases between the two germline ends. The CDR3 is made up of 15 amino acids. The CDR3, as DNA: TGTGCCAGCAGCCCCCGGGGGGGAATGAACACTGAAGCTTTCTTT. Its translation: CASSPRGGMNTEAFF. Full variable domain (rest looked up from reference TRBV5-8 and TRBJ1-1): EAGVTQSPTHLIKTRGQQATLRCSPISGHTSVYWYQQALGLGLQFLLWYDEGEERNRGNFPPRFSGRQFPNYSSELNVNALELEDSALYLCASSPRGGMNTEAFFGQGTRLTVV.

The rearrangement joins TRBV9 to TRBJ2-2, with D maybe TRBD2 (5 bases). The germline CDR1 and CDR2 sequences are SGDLS and YYNGEE. CDR3 size: 16 residues. The V gene lost 0 bases and the J gene lost 4 bases, with 13 bases spanning the gap. The CDR3 region is CASSVGAGIGTGELFF. The CDR3 region has the DNA TGTGCCAGCAGCGTAGGGGCCGGGATAGGCACCGGGGAGCTGTTTTTT.

CDR3 protein: CASSSGTTGRAGNEKLFF. CDR3 bases: TGTGCCAGCAGTTCCGGTACCACCGGGCGGGCTGGGAATGAAAAACTGTTTTTT. The chain carries TRBV28 and TRBJ1-4, with D hard to call. CDR3 length equals 18 residues. CDR1 MDHEN and CDR2 SYDVKM come from the germline V gene. V was trimmed by 4 bases and J by 5 bases, leaving 23 bases between them.

CDR3 bases: TGTGCCAGCAGTGAAGGGCGCATGTGGGACAGGGGGTACGAGCAGTACTTC. Its protein product is CASSEGRMWDRGYEQYF. The V and J genes are TRBV6-1 and TRBJ2-7; 11 positions match TRBD1. The CDR3 runs to 17 residues. V shed 1 base and J 4 bases; nucleotides not matched to a gene: 9. Germline CDR1 is MNHNS and CDR2 is SASEGT.

CDR3: CASSSLGGDRNEQFF. The CDR3 region has the DNA TGTGCCAGCAGCTCTCTAGGGGGCGATAGAAATGAGCAGTTCTTC. The chain joins TRBV11-3 to TRBJ2-1; 7 bases align to TRBD1. The CDR3 spans 15 residues. Germline V lookup: CDR1 SGHNT, CDR2 YENEEA. Trimming cost V 4 bases and J 7 bases; bases outside gene matches: 10.

This chain links TRBV2 with TRBJ2-7; 11 nucleotides align to TRBD2. The ends lost 5 bases at V and 7 bases at J; junction bases unmatched: 4. CDR3 length: 13 residues. CDR1 is SNHLY, CDR2 FYNNEI, per germline. The CDR3 spells CASSILAGAEQYF. DNA of the CDR3: TGTGCCAGCAGTATACTAGCGGGGGCGGAGCAGTACTTC.

The chain employs TRBV21-1 and TRBJ2-2; no check of the table's D call, TRBD2, against the DNA was made. TRBV21-1 is a pseudogene. The CDR3 consists of 11 residues. The CDR3 nucleotides read TGTGCCAGCAGCTCGGGAGGGGAGCTGTTTTTT. Translated: CASSSGGELFF.

The CDR3 DNA is TGTGCCAGCAGCTTTTCGAGCTCCTACAATGAGCAGTTCTTC. Amino acids: CASSFSSSYNEQFF. The genes are TRBV5-6 and TRBJ2-1; no firm D call. CDR1 and CDR2 from the germline V gene are SGHDT and YYEEEE. V dropped 2 bases and J dropped 0 bases, with 6 bases sitting between them. CDR3 length: 14 amino acids.

The rearrangement links TRBV15 to TRBJ2-2, with 11 bases identical to TRBD1. J gave up 5 bases and V 3 bases, and 5 bases lay outside the gene matches. This CDR3 is built from 16 residues. CDR1 is LNHNV and CDR2 is YYDKDF in the germline V gene (reference sequence). For the CDR3, the DNA is TGTGCCACCAGCAGGTTCGGGACAGGGGGGACCGGGGAGCTGTTTTTT. It yields the protein CATSRFGTGGTGELFF.

The V call is TRBV19, the J call TRBJ2-7; the match to TRBD1 covers 9 bases. With 5 bases clipped from V and 0 bases from J, the junction kept 5 bases outside the gene matches. Germline assignment: CDR1 LNHDA and CDR2 SQIVND (reference sequence). The CDR3 spans 15 residues. CDR3 in DNA: TGTGCCAGTAGTCCGGGACAGGGCCTCTCCTACGAGCAGTACTTC. Encoded protein: CASSPGQGLSYEQYF. Looking up the rest from reference TRBV19 and TRBJ2-7 gives the full variable domain: DGGITQSPKYLFRKEGQNVTLSCEQNLNHDAMYWYRQDPGQGLRLIYYSQIVNDFQKGDIAEGYSVSREKKESFPLTVTSAQKNPTAFYLCASSPGQGLSYEQYFGPGTRLTVT.